A selection of T cell receptor beta chains follows, all from one sample in a study of blood T cell repertoires in COVID-19. Measured with immunoSEQ multiplex PCR; TCRdb has only the in-frame clones, and not every one. Seen here are approximately 440,000 clones, roughly 87% observed once, and the top ten hold under 0.75%. The sample was PBMCs or T cells enriched from blood (not recorded which). The receptors here all came from a woman under 30 who had recovered from COVID-19. CDR3s include the opening cysteine and the closing phenylalanine or tryptophan. The order of the fields is CDR3 protein, CDR3 DNA, J gene, D gene, V gene, clone size. A D gene is named only where the DNA matches it firmly. Clone size is stated in some rows and not others, as once, few, many or a class when expanded.

CDR3 protein: CASSARDSLADTQYF
CDR3 DNA: TGTGCCAGCAGCGCCCGGGACTCCCTGGCAGATACGCAGTATTTT
J gene: TRBJ2-3
D gene: NA
V gene: TRBV9
clone size: NA

CDR3 protein: CASSFEVDFPEKLFF
CDR3 DNA: TGTGCCAGCAGCTTCGAGGTCGATTTCCCTGAAAAACTGTTTTTT
J gene: TRBJ1-4
D gene: NA
V gene: TRBV5-5
clone size: NA

CDR3 protein: CASSQWRGAGQGNSAYGYTF
CDR3 DNA: TGTGCCAGCAGCCAGTGGCGGGGGGCGGGACAGGGAAATTCGGCCTATGGCTACACCTTC
J gene: TRBJ1-2
D gene: TRBD1
V gene: TRBV3-1/TRBV3-2
clone size: NA

CDR3 protein: CASSLGARDPVGTGELFF
CDR3 DNA: TGTGCCAGCAGCTTGGGAGCGCGGGATCCAGTTGGCACCGGGGAGCTGTTTTTT
J gene: TRBJ2-2
D gene: NA
V gene: TRBV5-8
clone size: NA

CDR3 protein: CASSSDSGGAQEQYF
CDR3 DNA: TGTGCCAGCAGTTCGGATAGCGGGGGGGCGCAAGAGCAGTACTTC
J gene: TRBJ2-7
D gene: TRBD2
V gene: TRBV2
clone size: NA

CDR3 protein: CAISESGGEQYF
CDR3 DNA: TGTGCCATCAGTGAGTCTGGGGGGGAGCAGTACTTC
J gene: TRBJ2-7
D gene: NA
V gene: TRBV10-3
clone size: NA

CDR3 protein: CAWSPPDGGDGYTF
CDR3 DNA: TGTGCCTGGAGTCCCCCGGACGGGGGTGATGGCTACACCTTC
J gene: TRBJ1-2
D gene: NA
V gene: TRBV30
clone size: once

CDR3 protein: CASSLYDREELFF
CDR3 DNA: TGTGCCAGCAGCCTGTACGACAGGGAGGAACTGTTTTTT
J gene: TRBJ1-4
D gene: TRBD1
V gene: TRBV7-8
clone size: NA

CDR3 protein: CASSLLRWNTEAFF
CDR3 DNA: TGTGCCAGCAGTCTTCTTCGGTGGAACACTGAAGCTTTCTTT
J gene: TRBJ1-1
D gene: NA
V gene: TRBV27
clone size: NA

CDR3 protein: CASSPQQGAASTEAFF
CDR3 DNA: TGTGCCAGCAGCCCACAACAGGGGGCGGCCTCCACTGAAGCTTTCTTT
J gene: TRBJ1-1
D gene: TRBD1
V gene: TRBV9
clone size: NA

CDR3 protein: CASSLFTGQNSPLHF
CDR3 DNA: TGCGCCAGCAGCTTGTTTACAGGGCAGAATTCACCCCTCCACTTT
J gene: TRBJ1-6
D gene: NA
V gene: TRBV5-1
clone size: NA

CDR3 protein: CASSHPGKFYEQYF
CDR3 DNA: TGTGCCAGCAGTCACCCGGGGAAGTTCTACGAGCAGTACTTC
J gene: TRBJ2-7
D gene: NA
V gene: TRBV5-6
clone size: NA